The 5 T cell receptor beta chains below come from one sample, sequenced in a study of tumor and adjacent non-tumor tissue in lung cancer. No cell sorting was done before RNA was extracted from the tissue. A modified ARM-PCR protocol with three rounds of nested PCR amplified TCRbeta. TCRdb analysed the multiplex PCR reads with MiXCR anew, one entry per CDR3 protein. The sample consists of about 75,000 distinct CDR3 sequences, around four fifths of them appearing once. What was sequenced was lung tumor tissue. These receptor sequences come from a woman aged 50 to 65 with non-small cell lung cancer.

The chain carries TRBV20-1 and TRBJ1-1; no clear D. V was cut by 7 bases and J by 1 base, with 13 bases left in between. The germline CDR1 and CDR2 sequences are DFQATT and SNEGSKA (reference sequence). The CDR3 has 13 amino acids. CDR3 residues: CSVAPDWNTEAFF. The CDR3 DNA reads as TGCAGTGTCGCACCGGATTGGAACACTGAAGCTTTCTTT.

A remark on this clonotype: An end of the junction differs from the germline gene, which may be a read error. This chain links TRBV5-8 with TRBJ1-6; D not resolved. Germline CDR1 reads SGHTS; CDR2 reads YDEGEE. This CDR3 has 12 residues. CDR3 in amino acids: CTSTGKNSPLHF. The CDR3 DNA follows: TGTACCAGTACTGGAAAAAATTCACCCCTCCACTTT.

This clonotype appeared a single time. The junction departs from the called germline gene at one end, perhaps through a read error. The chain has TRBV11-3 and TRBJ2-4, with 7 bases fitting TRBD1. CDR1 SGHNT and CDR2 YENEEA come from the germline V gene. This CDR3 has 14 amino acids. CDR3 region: CASRSTREGGIKYF. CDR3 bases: TGTGCCAGCAGGTCAACAAGGGAAGGGGGCATTAAGTACTTC. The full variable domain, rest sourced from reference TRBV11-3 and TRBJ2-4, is EAGVVQSPRYKIIEKKQPVAFWCNPISGHNTLYWYLQNLGQGPELLIRYENEEAVDDSQLPKDRFSAERLKGVDSTLKIQPAELGDSAVYLCASRSTREGGIKYFGAGTRLSVL.

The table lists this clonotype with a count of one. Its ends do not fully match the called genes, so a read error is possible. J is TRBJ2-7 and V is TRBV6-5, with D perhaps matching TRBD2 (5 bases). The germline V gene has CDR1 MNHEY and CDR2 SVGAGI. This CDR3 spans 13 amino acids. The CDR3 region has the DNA TGTACCAGCAGTTACTCGCGGGCCCACGAGCAATACTTC. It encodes CTSSYSRAHEQYF.

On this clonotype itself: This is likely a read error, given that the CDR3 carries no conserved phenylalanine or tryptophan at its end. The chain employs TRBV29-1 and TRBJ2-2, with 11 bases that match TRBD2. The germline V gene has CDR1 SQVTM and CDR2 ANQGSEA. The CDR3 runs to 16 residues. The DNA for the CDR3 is TGTAGCGTCGAACTTCTAGCGGGAGGACGAACCGGGGAGCTGTTTTCT. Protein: CSVELLAGGRTGELFS.